The clone carrying this T cell receptor (beta chain) appeared many times. For repertoire sequencing, the TCR beta CDR3 regions were amplified from RNA transcripts. Second-round multiplex PCR followed a first-round RT-PCR using HTBI primers. Using its own MiXCR run on the multiplex PCR reads, TCRdb lists one record per CDR3 protein. The repertoire consists of about 390,000 distinct CDR3 sequences, with about 17% occurring once and the leading ten covering 2% to 3%. The data belong to a study of Graves' ophthalmopathy and Graves' hyperthyroidism. This TCR was sampled from an adult woman with stable Graves' hyperthyroidism. Specimen: peripheral blood.

The CDR3 DNA follows: TGTGCCAGCAGGCCTGGGGTCAGCTCCTACGAGCAGTACTTC. Protein product: CASRPGVSSYEQYF. The chain links TRBV28 to TRBJ2-7; D unclear. V was shortened by 6 bases and J by 0 bases, with 12 bases between the two germline ends. Germline V gene data show CDR1 as MDHEN and CDR2 as SYDVKM. The CDR3 covers 14 residues. Full variable domain (remainder filled in from reference TRBV28 and TRBJ2-7): DVKVTQSSRYLVKRTGEKVFLECVQDMDHENMFWYRQDPGLGLRLIYFSYDVKMKEKGDIPEGYSVSREKKERFSLILESASTNQTSMYLCASRPGVSSYEQYFGPGTRLTVT.